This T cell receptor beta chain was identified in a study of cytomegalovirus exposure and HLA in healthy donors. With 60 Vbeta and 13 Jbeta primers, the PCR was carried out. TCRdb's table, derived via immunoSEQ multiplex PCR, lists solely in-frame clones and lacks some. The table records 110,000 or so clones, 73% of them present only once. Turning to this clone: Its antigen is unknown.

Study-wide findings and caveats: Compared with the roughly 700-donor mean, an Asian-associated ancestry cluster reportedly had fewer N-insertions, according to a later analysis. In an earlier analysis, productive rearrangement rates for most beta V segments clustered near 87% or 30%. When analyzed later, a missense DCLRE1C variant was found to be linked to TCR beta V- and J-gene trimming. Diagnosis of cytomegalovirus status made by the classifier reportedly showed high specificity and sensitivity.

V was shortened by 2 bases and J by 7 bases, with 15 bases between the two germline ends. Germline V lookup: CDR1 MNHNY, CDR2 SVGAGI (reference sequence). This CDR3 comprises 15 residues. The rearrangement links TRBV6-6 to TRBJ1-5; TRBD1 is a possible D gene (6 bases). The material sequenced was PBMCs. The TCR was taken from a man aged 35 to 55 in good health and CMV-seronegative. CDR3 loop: CASSYIPRGGQPQHF. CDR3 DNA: TGTGCCAGCAGTTACATTCCCAGGGGCGGACAGCCCCAGCATTTT.